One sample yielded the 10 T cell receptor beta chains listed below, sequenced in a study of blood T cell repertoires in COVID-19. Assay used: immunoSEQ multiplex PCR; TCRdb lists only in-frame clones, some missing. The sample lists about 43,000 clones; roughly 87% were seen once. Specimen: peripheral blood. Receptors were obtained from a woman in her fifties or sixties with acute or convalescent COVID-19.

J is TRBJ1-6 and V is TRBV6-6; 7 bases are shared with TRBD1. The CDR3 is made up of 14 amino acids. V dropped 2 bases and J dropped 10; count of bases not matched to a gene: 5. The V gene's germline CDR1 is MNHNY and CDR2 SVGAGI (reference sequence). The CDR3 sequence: CASSYKGAGSPLHF. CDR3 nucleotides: TGTGCCAGCAGTTACAAGGGGGCGGGATCACCCCTCCACTTT.

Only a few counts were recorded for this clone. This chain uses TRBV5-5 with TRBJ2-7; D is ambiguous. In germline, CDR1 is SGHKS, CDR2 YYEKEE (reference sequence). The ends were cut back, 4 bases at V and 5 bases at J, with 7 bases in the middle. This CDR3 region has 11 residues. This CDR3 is CASSPSDEQYF. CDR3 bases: TGTGCCAGCAGCCCATCGGACGAGCAGTACTTC.

The CDR3 sequence is CASSPTTLGGDTIYF. For the CDR3, the DNA is TGTGCCAGCAGCCCGACGACCCTGGGAGGGGACACCATATATTTT. This chain connects TRBV4-2 to TRBJ1-3; D possibly corresponds to TRBD1 (5 bases). The ends were cut back, 4 bases at V and 8 bases at J, with 18 bases in the middle. The length of the CDR3 is 15 residues. Germline lookup yields CDR1 LGHNA and CDR2 YNFKEQ.

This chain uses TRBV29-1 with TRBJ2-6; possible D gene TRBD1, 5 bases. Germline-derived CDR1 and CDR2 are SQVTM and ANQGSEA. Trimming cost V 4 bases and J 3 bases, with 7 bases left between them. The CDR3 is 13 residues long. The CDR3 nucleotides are TGCAGCGTTGCCAGGGATGGGGCCAACGTCCTGACTTTC. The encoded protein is CSVARDGANVLTF.

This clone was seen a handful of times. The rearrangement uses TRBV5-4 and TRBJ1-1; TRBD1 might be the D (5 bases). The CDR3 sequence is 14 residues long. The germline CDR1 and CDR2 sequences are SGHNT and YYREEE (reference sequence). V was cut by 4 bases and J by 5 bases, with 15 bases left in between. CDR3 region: CASSPDEGRTEAFF. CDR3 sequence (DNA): TGTGCCAGCAGCCCAGATGAGGGGAGGACTGAAGCTTTCTTT.

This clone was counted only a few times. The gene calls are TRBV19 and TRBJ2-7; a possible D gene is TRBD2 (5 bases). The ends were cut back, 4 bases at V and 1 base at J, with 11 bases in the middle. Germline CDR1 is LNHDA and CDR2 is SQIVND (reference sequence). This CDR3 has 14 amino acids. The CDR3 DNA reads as TGTGCCAGTAGTACCGGACTGATTTCCTACGAGCAGTACTTC. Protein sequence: CASSTGLISYEQYF. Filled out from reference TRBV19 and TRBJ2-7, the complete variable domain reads DGGITQSPKYLFRKEGQNVTLSCEQNLNHDAMYWYRQDPGQGLRLIYYSQIVNDFQKGDIAEGYSVSREKKESFPLTVTSAQKNPTAFYLCASSTGLISYEQYFGPGTRLTVT.

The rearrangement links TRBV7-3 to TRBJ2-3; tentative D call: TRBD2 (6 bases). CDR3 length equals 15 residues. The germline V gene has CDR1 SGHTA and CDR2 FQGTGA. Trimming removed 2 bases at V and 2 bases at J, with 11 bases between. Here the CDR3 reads CASSLVGGYTDTQYF. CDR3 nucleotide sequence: TGTGCCAGCAGCTTAGTTGGGGGGTACACAGATACGCAGTATTTT.

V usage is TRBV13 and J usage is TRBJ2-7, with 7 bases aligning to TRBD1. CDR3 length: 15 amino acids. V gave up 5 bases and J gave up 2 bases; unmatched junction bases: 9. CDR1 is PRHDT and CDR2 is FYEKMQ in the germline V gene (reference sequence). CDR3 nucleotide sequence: TGTGCCAGCAGCCACCCTCCGACAGGGACCTACGAGCAGTACTTC. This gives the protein CASSHPPTGTYEQYF.

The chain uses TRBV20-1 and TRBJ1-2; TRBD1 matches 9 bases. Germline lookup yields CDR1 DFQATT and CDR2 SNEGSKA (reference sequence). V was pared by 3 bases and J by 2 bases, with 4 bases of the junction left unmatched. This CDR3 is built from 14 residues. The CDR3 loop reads CSASHGQGNYGYTF. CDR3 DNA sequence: TGCAGTGCTAGTCACGGACAGGGGAACTATGGCTACACCTTC.

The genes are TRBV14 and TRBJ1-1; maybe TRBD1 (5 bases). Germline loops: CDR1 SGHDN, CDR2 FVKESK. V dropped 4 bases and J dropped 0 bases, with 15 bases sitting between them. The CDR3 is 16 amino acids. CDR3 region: CASSPGQAVMNTEAFF. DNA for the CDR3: TGTGCCAGCAGCCCTGGACAAGCTGTAATGAACACTGAAGCTTTCTTT.